This TCR beta chain was retrieved from a study of blood T cells in healthy people across ages. A second PCR, run for roughly 7 to 11 cycles, used a sample-barcoded 5' primer plus a J-beta primer mix. TCRdb called the 5' RACE reads again in MiXCR, with one record for every CDR3 protein. Of 800,000 to 900,000 distinct CDR3 sequences in the sample, 55% to 65% were seen once. Isolation recovered at least 7 million PBMCs from every sample. Germline loops: CDR1 SGHTA, CDR2 FQGNSA. Trimming pared 5 bases from V and 0 bases from J, leaving 12 bases between. The CDR3 is 15 amino acids. Input material: blood. This receptor was taken from a man aged 25 to 40 in good health. J is TRBJ2-3 and V is TRBV7-2; D not resolved. This chain's CDR3 is CASSPRITSTDTQYF. CDR3 sequence (DNA): TGTGCCAGCAGCCCCCGAATAACTAGCACAGATACGCAGTATTTT.